A single sample gave rise to the 25 T cell receptor beta chains below, sequenced in a study of T cells expressing NK-cell markers. TCRdb reprocessed the 5' RACE reads; each CDR3 protein has one entry and no DNA is given. This sample's table reports about 150,000 distinct CDR3 sequences. What was sequenced was blood T cells: a sorted CD56 or NKG2C T cell subset, CD4+ or CD8+ T cells, or bulk PBMC T cells (not recorded which). All receptors come from a man between 18 and 69 years old in good health.

V and J are TRBV19 and TRBJ2-5; TCRdb gives TRBD2 as the D gene, but with no DNA this cannot be confirmed. This CDR3 comprises 14 residues. From germline, CDR1 is LNHDA and CDR2 SQIVND (reference sequence). The CDR3 protein is CASSMGSGTGTQYF.

The chain is built from TRBV7-9 and TRBJ1-2; checking the TCRdb D call of TRBD1 is not possible without DNA. Germline assignment: CDR1 SEHNR and CDR2 FQNEAQ (reference sequence). CDR3 length: 14 amino acids. The chain's CDR3 is CASSLAGGVYGYTF.

The V gene is TRBV2, the J gene TRBJ2-7. Germline V gives CDR1 SNHLY, CDR2 FYNNEI. This CDR3 has 14 residues. The CDR3 spells CASRGLIHFNEQYF.

The rearrangement uses TRBV27 and TRBJ2-6; TCRdb names TRBD1, which stays unverified in the absence of DNA. CDR1 MNHEY and CDR2 SMNVEV come from the germline V gene (reference sequence). The CDR3 has 15 residues. The CDR3 region is CASSYGGSGANVLTF.

This chain connects TRBV2 to TRBJ2-3; TCRdb selects TRBD2, and the lack of DNA leaves this call unchecked. Germline V gene sequence: CDR1 SNHLY, CDR2 FYNNEI. This CDR3 is built from 20 residues. CDR3 sequence reads: CASSEVGTSGGLIDTDTQYF.

The chain recombines TRBV6-1 with TRBJ1-2. CDR1 and CDR2 (germline): MNHNS, SASEGT. The CDR3 covers 14 residues. The CDR3 spells CASSDGRGGRGYTF.

The V and J genes are TRBV10-3 and TRBJ1-1. The CDR3 consists of 14 residues. The V gene's germline CDR1 is ENHRY and CDR2 SYGVKD. The CDR3 spells CAISAAGSNTEAFF.

The V gene is TRBV2, the J gene TRBJ2-3; TCRdb's assignment of TRBD1 cannot be checked, as there is no DNA. CDR3 length: 14 amino acids. The germline V gene encodes CDR1 SNHLY and CDR2 FYNNEI. This chain's CDR3 is CAAQDRANTDTQYF.

The rearrangement joins TRBV28 to TRBJ2-5. The CDR3 has 14 residues. CDR1 MDHEN and CDR2 SYDVKM come from the germline V gene. CDR3 loop: CASSIEATQETQYF.

The chain employs TRBV3-1 and TRBJ2-1; TCRdb's assignment of TRBD1 cannot be checked, as there is no DNA. The CDR3 totals 16 residues. Germline CDR1 and CDR2: LGHDT and YNNKEL (reference sequence). CDR3 sequence: CASSREGTGVINEQFF.

The rearrangement links TRBV6-4 to TRBJ2-7; TCRdb outputs TRBD1, but without DNA this stays unchecked. The CDR3 runs to 11 residues. Germline V gene sequence: CDR1 MRHNA, CDR2 SNTAGT. The CDR3 sequence: CASTTGYEQYF.

CDR3 region: CASSQGGSLAYINEQFF. The chain is built from TRBV4-1 and TRBJ2-1; the D gene TCRdb calls, TRBD2, cannot be checked with no DNA. CDR1 and CDR2 (germline): MGHRA, YSYEKL. The CDR3 is made up of 17 amino acids.

This chain connects TRBV13 to TRBJ1-1; without DNA, the TCRdb call of TRBD1 cannot be checked. The CDR3 has 14 residues. The germline gives CDR1 PRHDT, CDR2 FYEKMQ (reference sequence). CDR3 region: CASSYRGLLTEAFF.

V and J are TRBV5-6 and TRBJ2-1; TCRdb's assignment of TRBD2 cannot be checked, as there is no DNA. Germline CDR1 reads SGHDT; CDR2 reads YYEEEE. The CDR3 runs 14 residues. This CDR3 reads CASSSGLAQNEQFF.

This chain links TRBV11-2 with TRBJ2-3; TCRdb names TRBD1, which stays unverified in the absence of DNA. This CDR3 contains 12 residues. Germline assignment: CDR1 SGHAT and CDR2 FQNNGV. Here the CDR3 reads CASSLTVIPQYF. Complete variable domain (other parts from reference TRBV11-2 and TRBJ2-3): EAGVAQSPRYKIIEKRQSVAFWCNPISGHATLYWYQQILGQGPKLLIQFQNNGVVDDSQLPKDRFSAERLKGVDSTLKIQPAKLEDSAVYLCASSLTVIPQYFGPGTRLTVL.

The rearrangement uses TRBV6-5 and TRBJ2-1; TCRdb indicates TRBD2, and absent DNA this call remains unverified. This CDR3 region has 18 residues. In germline, CDR1 is MNHEY, CDR2 SVGAGI. The CDR3: CASSYQGLAGVAYNEQFF.

This rearrangement joins TRBV20-1 to TRBJ2-7; TCRdb proposes TRBD2, but this gene call is untestable without DNA. The CDR3 is 14 amino acids. CDR1 is DFQATT, CDR2 SNEGSKA, per germline (reference sequence). This chain's CDR3 is CSALRGSSLYEQYF.

V usage is TRBV19 and J usage is TRBJ2-7. The CDR3 is 16 residues long. Germline-derived CDR1 and CDR2 are LNHDA and SQIVND (reference sequence). The CDR3 protein is CASSIDHSVSSYEQYF.

The chain is built from TRBV9 and TRBJ2-1; TCRdb reports TRBD1, a call that lacks DNA to check it against. Germline V gives CDR1 SGDLS, CDR2 YYNGEE. This CDR3 contains 15 residues. CDR3 loop: CASSPWAGQNNEQFF. Combining the CDR3 with reference TRBV9 and TRBJ2-1 gives the whole variable domain DSGVTQTPKHLITATGQRVTLRCSPRSGDLSVYWYQQSLDQGLQFLIQYYNGEERAKGNILERFSAQQFPDLHSELNLSSLELGDSALYFCASSPWAGQNNEQFFGPGTRLTVL.

This chain links TRBV7-3 with TRBJ2-7. This CDR3 spans 13 amino acids. CDR1 and CDR2 from the germline V gene are SGHTA and FQGTGA. CDR3: CASSTDRSYEQYF.

The J gene is TRBJ2-3, the V gene TRBV2; TCRdb's D call, TRBD2, is unchecked because there is no DNA. Germline V CDR1 and CDR2: SNHLY, FYNNEI. The CDR3 consists of 18 residues. The CDR3 loop is CASSEEFDREDNTDTQYF.

This chain's CDR3 is CASSAGTGPSTDTQYF. The J gene is TRBJ2-3, the V gene TRBV5-4; TCRdb picks TRBD1, but there is no DNA to check that call. Germline loops: CDR1 SGHNT, CDR2 YYREEE (reference sequence). The CDR3 spans 16 residues.

The chain is built from TRBV12-3 or TRBV12-4 and TRBJ1-4; TCRdb's D call of TRBD1 is untestable without DNA. The CDR3 runs 14 residues. The CDR3 region is CASSLGGAAEKLFF.

This chain connects TRBV7-9 to TRBJ2-2; no DNA is available, so the TRBD1 call from TCRdb remains unchecked. The CDR3 extends over 16 amino acids. Per germline, CDR1 SEHNR and CDR2 FQNEAQ (reference sequence). The CDR3 protein is CASSPSDRALTGELFF. The whole variable domain, remainder taken from reference TRBV7-9 and TRBJ2-2, is DTGVSQNPRHKITKRGQNVTFRCDPISEHNRLYWYRQTLGQGPEFLTYFQNEAQLEKSRLLSDRFSAERPKGSFSTLEIQRTEQGDSAMYLCASSPSDRALTGELFFGEGSRLTVL.

The chain has TRBV9 and TRBJ2-2. The length of the CDR3 is 16 residues. CDR1 SGDLS and CDR2 YYNGEE come from the germline V gene. The CDR3 loop is CASSVDADGYTGELFF. The full variable domain, with the rest looked up from reference TRBV9 and TRBJ2-2, is DSGVTQTPKHLITATGQRVTLRCSPRSGDLSVYWYQQSLDQGLQFLIQYYNGEERAKGNILERFSAQQFPDLHSELNLSSLELGDSALYFCASSVDADGYTGELFFGEGSRLTVL.